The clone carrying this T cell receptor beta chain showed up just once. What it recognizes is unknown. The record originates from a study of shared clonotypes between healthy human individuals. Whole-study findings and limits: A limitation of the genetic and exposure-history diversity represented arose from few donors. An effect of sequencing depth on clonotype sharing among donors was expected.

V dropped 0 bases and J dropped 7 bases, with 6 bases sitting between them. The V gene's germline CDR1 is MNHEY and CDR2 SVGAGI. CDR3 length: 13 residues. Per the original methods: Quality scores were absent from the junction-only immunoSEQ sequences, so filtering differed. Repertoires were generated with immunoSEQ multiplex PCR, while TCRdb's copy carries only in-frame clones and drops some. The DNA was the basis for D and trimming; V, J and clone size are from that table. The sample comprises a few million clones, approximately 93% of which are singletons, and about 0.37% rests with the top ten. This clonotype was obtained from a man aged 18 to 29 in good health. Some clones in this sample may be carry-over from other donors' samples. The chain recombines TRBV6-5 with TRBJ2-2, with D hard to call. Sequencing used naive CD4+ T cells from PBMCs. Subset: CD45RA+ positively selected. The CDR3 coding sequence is TGTGCCAGCAGTTACTCGCTCGTCGGGGAGCTGTTTTTT. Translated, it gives CASSYSLVGELFF.